Detailed here is one TCR beta chain. Its cognate antigen is unknown. A read error may account for a junction end that differs from germline. These data are taken from a study of blood T cells in healthy people across ages. General study points: Leaving the PBMCs unsorted stopped any conclusive comparison of naive versus antigen-experienced cells.

Combining a sample-barcoded 5' primer with a J-beta primer mix, a second PCR ran for about 7 to 11 cycles. TCRdb ran MiXCR on the 5' RACE reads and lists one entry per CDR3 protein. The data show around 1,900,000 distinct CDR3 sequences, with roughly 43% seen just once and about 21% held by the top ten. The CDR3 contains 13 residues. CDR1 SEHNR and CDR2 FQNEAQ come from the germline V gene (reference sequence). V is TRBV7-9 and J is TRBJ2-3, with D unresolved. The clonotype comes from a human donor in good health. Sequencing was carried out using blood. The CDR3 nucleotides read TGCGCCAGCAGCCGGACCGTTAGAGATACGCAGTATTTT. Translation: CASSRTVRDTQYF.